The present T cell receptor beta chain was sequenced within a study of Graves' ophthalmopathy and Graves' hyperthyroidism (dated by TCRdb to the late 2010s). Background for the entire study: Peripheral blood was collected before any treatment was given, at the time of initial diagnosis. To tell Graves' ophthalmopathy apart from Graves' hyperthyroidism, and to predict which patients would progress to ophthalmopathy, the study relied on TCR beta repertoire signatures. In total, 120 to 150 blood samples were TCR-sequenced: approximately 42 ophthalmopathy, 80 or so hyperthyroidism and some 17 hyperthyroidism-to-ophthalmopathy patients. A discovery set of 100 patients (approximately 45 ophthalmopathy, just over 55 stable hyperthyroidism) was enrolled to explore V-J signatures distinguishing ophthalmopathy from hyperthyroidism. The independent validation cohort included about 19 hyperthyroidism patients plus 17 patients who later progressed from hyperthyroidism to ophthalmopathy. In over five hyperthyroidism patients, T-cell repertoires of thyroid tissue and blood were compared. Once sampling was done, hyperthyroidism patients were given methimazole at a starting dose of 30 mg daily, while ophthalmopathy patients were given high-dose intravenous methylprednisolone.

A note on this clonotype: Its antigen is not yet known. Base qualities were left out, and no much larger clone turns up one base away.

Cut back by 3 bases and 12 bases, the V and J ends lie 20 bases apart. The germline V gene yields KGHDR for CDR1 and SFDVKD for CDR2. Including cysteine and phenylalanine, the CDR3 has 15 amino acids. CDR3 DNA is the only sequence kept; it has 45 bases, read in frame from the first base. The ophthalmopathy patients had moderately to severely active disease, with a Clinical Activity Score of 3 or higher, a NOSPECS grade of 4 or higher, and a disease duration of less than 3 months. Anyone with other autoimmune diseases, uncontrolled infections, pregnancy or lactation was excluded from the study. Diagnosis was based on clinical symptoms, serum thyroxine, TRAb, thyroid ultrasound and orbital computed tomography. Using Ficoll-Paque density gradient centrifugation, PBMCs were isolated from less than 13 ml of fresh peripheral blood. Trizol reagent was used to extract the total RNA, and its quality was then checked on an Agilent 2100 Bioanalyzer.

TCR beta CDR3 regions were amplified from RNA transcripts for repertoire sequencing. The first round of RT-PCR was done with HTBI primers and the Qiagen OneStep RT-PCR kit, and was followed by a second round of multiplex PCR, then size selection and purification. Libraries were sequenced on an Illumina HiSeq2000 using paired-end 100 bp reads. The original methods were these. SOAPnuke was used to process the reads, removing any read that contained adapters or uncalled bases, had a mean Phred below 15, or lacked an exact match to the constant primer or identifier. High-quality paired reads were merged with COPE v1.2.5. Each unique nucleotide sequence was treated as a clonotype, and MiTCR v1.1 was used to align the clonotypes to the IMGT TRB V, D and J references. Analysis was restricted to V-J combinations with a frequency above 0.0001, which covered 98% to 99.2% of repertoires. A TCR clonal expansion and chaos score per V-J combination was defined as the ratio of F50 clonal expansion to chaos observed in the TCRdist matrix. Features were reduced by Welch's t-statistics and random forest to 10 to 15 V-J combinations, which fed a naive Bayes classifier. Thyroid-blood repertoire similarity was quantified with the Morisita-Horn index. In-frame beta chains were kept once TCRdb had trimmed the public reads at Q25 with fastp and called clones with MiXCR. Entries that share a CDR3 protein sequence are merged under the most common genes and DNA. The authors' filters were not applied to this entry. The sample has about 700,000 distinct CDR3 sequences on record, approximately 39% of them singletons. Jointly, the top ten make up more than 3% of the sample.

The paper's findings and limits, for the study overall: Among expanded thyroid clonotypes with frequency above 0.001, most also showed up in blood, which suggests that blood repertoires may reflect the thyroid immune response. In validation, the model predicted ophthalmopathy progression with 55% to 71% sensitivity and approximately 75% specificity; around twelve predicted patients were CT-confirmed with GO in a median of approximately six months. Sample size was not predetermined statistically, and investigators were not blinded to group allocation. In cross-validation, the 13-signature model distinguished ophthalmopathy from stable hyperthyroidism with around 90% sensitivity and around 83% specificity, while in the test set the corresponding values were about 79% and 69%.

The sequencing sample was made of peripheral blood. The V and J segments used are TRBV24-1 and TRBJ2-1, with a weak D call of TRBD2 (5 bases match). The source of this sequence is an adult man with Graves' ophthalmopathy. The CDR3 protein is CATSDDERPVRLQFF. The nucleotide sequence is given as TGTGCCACCAGTGATGATGAGCGGCCAGTGAGGCTGCAGTTCTTC.